This T cell receptor (beta chain) came from a study of CXCR3-negative and CXCR3-positive naive CD8 T cells. UMI labels and 5' RACE were used to prepare the TRB cDNA libraries. TCRdb reprocessed the 5' RACE reads, with one entry per CDR3 protein and no DNA. Recorded here are approximately 88,000 distinct CDR3 sequences; the top ten clones represent over 1.5%. Study-level points and caveats: After cryopreservation, expression of CXCR3 was partially reduced, and most assays were run with fresh PBMCs.

This CDR3 is 17 amino acids long. Germline V gives CDR1 SQVTM, CDR2 ANQGSEA. The naive CD8+ gate required CD45RO-CCR7+CD27+CD95- phenotype. For this clonotype: Its antigen is still unknown.

V usage is TRBV29-1 and J usage is TRBJ2-5; lacking DNA, the TRBD2 call made by TCRdb goes unchecked. The TCR originated in a human donor in good health. Some clones in this sample may be carry-over from other donors' samples. The sequenced material came from naive CXCR3- CD8+ T cells from blood. Stated subset: CD45RO-CCR7+CD27+CD95- naive CD8+ T cells lacking CXCR3 (TNR3-). CDR3 sequence reads: CSVEHVWGTSGDETQYF. Together with reference TRBV29-1 and TRBJ2-5, the CDR3 gives the full variable domain: SAVISQKPSRDICQRGTSLTIQCQVDSQVTMMFWYRQQPGQSLTLIATANQGSEATYESGFVIDKFPISRPNLTFSTLTVSNMSPEDSSIYLCSVEHVWGTSGDETQYFGPGTRLLVL.